Listed here are 30 T cell receptor beta chains from one sample, sequenced in a study of T cell repertoires in cytomegalovirus infection. TCRdb redid the calling of the reads with MiXCR, one entry per CDR3 protein. The sample contains around 140,000 distinct CDR3 sequences, about 6.5% of which appear only once. What was sequenced was PBMCs. The receptors shown here come from a human donor in good health (CMV status not recorded). Some clones in this sample may be carry-over from other donors' samples.

This sequence joins TRBV6-6 and TRBJ2-1, with no clear D. There are 15 residues in the CDR3. V lost 0 bases and J 4 bases, leaving 10 bases between the germline ends. Germline values: CDR1 MNHNY, CDR2 SVGAGI (reference sequence). The DNA of the CDR3 is TGTGCCAGCAGTTACTCCCAGTCGAGGTACAATGAGCAGTTCTTC. This gives the protein CASSYSQSRYNEQFF.

This chain links TRBV20-1 with TRBJ2-1; 8 nucleotides align to TRBD2. The junction had 12 bases not matched to a gene; V was cut back by 0 bases and J by 8 bases. Germline values: CDR1 DFQATT, CDR2 SNEGSKA (reference sequence). The CDR3 consists of 16 residues. This CDR3 reads CSARDGAAGGADEQFF. The CDR3 region has the DNA TGCAGTGCTAGAGATGGGGCGGCGGGGGGTGCGGATGAGCAGTTCTTC.

This clonotype was observed a few times. The chain combines TRBV20-1 with TRBJ1-1, with D perhaps matching TRBD1 (6 bases). This CDR3 region has 15 residues. Trimming stripped 5 bases from V and 2 bases from J, with 18 bases between. Germline CDR1 DFQATT, CDR2 SNEGSKA (reference sequence). The CDR3 region is CSAPKMTGSNTEAFF. The CDR3 region has the DNA TGCAGTGCTCCAAAGATGACAGGATCTAACACTGAAGCTTTCTTT.

This clonotype was recorded many times. The chain has TRBV7-9 and TRBJ2-5, with D possibly matching TRBD1 (5 bases). V lost 4 bases, J lost 5 bases, and 17 bases lay in between. The CDR3 consists of 15 residues. Germline CDR1 is SEHNR and CDR2 is FQNEAQ (reference sequence). The CDR3 sequence is CASSSRGFGKETQYF. CDR3 coding DNA: TGTGCCAGCAGCTCTAGGGGTTTTGGAAAGGAGACCCAGTACTTC.

The chain is built from TRBV20-1 and TRBJ2-1, with 14 positions matching TRBD2. Per the germline V gene, CDR1 is DFQATT and CDR2 is SNEGSKA (reference sequence). The CDR3 runs 16 residues. The V gene end was trimmed by 6 bases and the J gene end by 5 bases; junction bases not matched to a gene: 9. CDR3 sequence: CSAKSGTSGGDNEQFF. CDR3 bases: TGCAGTGCAAAATCCGGGACTAGCGGGGGTGACAATGAGCAGTTCTTC.

This clonotype was seen only a few times. The CDR3: CASSKPGANYGYTF. The CDR3 DNA is TGTGCCAGCAGCAAACCCGGGGCCAACTATGGCTACACCTTC. The chain employs TRBV11-2 and TRBJ1-2, with D tentatively TRBD1 (5 bases). Germline CDR1 SGHAT, CDR2 FQNNGV. The germline V and J ends were trimmed by 5 bases and 2 bases, with 12 bases remaining between them. The CDR3 covers 14 residues.

The sample holds many counts of this clonotype. This chain joins TRBV7-2 and TRBJ2-7; D unclear. Germline V gene data show CDR1 as SGHTA and CDR2 as FQGNSA. There are 15 residues in the CDR3. V was shortened by 1 base and J by 2 bases, with 12 bases between the two germline ends. CDR3 sequence reads: CASSLVGGTTYEQYF. Written as DNA, the CDR3 is TGTGCCAGCAGCTTAGTCGGCGGTACCACCTACGAGCAGTACTTC.

This clonotype was picked up a small number of times. The gene calls are TRBV27 and TRBJ2-7; D gene uncertain. This CDR3 has 9 residues. The germline V gene has CDR1 MNHEY and CDR2 SMNVEV (reference sequence). Trimming took off 8 bases at V and 3 bases at J, with 2 bases between the two ends. The CDR3 protein is CASGYEQYF. The CDR3 DNA reads as TGTGCCAGCGGCTACGAGCAGTACTTC.

This clonotype was recorded many times. This chain uses TRBV7-9 with TRBJ2-5, with TRBD2 matching 8 bases. The CDR3 is 19 amino acids. The V and J ends lost 2 bases and 1 base, in that order; junction bases with no gene match: 15. Germline-derived CDR1 and CDR2 are SEHNR and FQNEAQ (reference sequence). The CDR3 DNA sequence: TGTGCCAGCAGCTTATCGCGCGTGTGGAGCGGGGGATCCCAAGAGACCCAGTACTTC. As protein: CASSLSRVWSGGSQETQYF.

This clonotype was seen at least ten times. The chain couples TRBV7-2 to TRBJ1-1; 7 bases map to TRBD1. This CDR3 contains 15 residues. Germline loops: CDR1 SGHTA, CDR2 FQGNSA. J gave up 1 base and V 5 bases, and 7 bases lay outside the gene matches. The DNA of the CDR3 is TGTGCCAGCAGCCCCAGGGGGGGAACGAACACTGAAGCTTTCTTT. It encodes CASSPRGGTNTEAFF.

This clonotype was seen at least ten times. The chain uses TRBV7-3 and TRBJ1-2, with a weak D call TRBD1 (5 bases). Germline assignment: CDR1 SGHTA and CDR2 FQGTGA. The CDR3 is made up of 15 amino acids. Deletions cut 3 bases from V and 3 bases from J, with 14 bases between. The CDR3: CASSFYGTGDYGYTF. The CDR3 DNA reads as TGTGCCAGCAGCTTTTACGGGACGGGAGACTATGGCTACACCTTC.

At least ten counts were recorded for this clonotype. J is TRBJ2-5 and V is TRBV7-3, with D perhaps matching TRBD1 (7 bases). This CDR3 spans 14 amino acids. Trimming removed 5 bases at V and 4 bases at J, with 14 bases between. Germline lookup yields CDR1 SGHTA and CDR2 FQGTGA. The DNA for the CDR3 is TGTGCCAGCAGCAACCAGGGGGGTCCAGAGACCCAGTACTTC. It specifies CASSNQGGPETQYF.

This clonotype was seen at least ten times. This chain uses TRBV5-1 with TRBJ2-6, with TRBD1 identical over 9 bases. CDR1 and CDR2 (germline): SGHRS, YFSETQ. With 4 bases clipped from V and 0 bases from J, the junction kept 5 bases outside the gene matches. This CDR3 comprises 17 residues. The CDR3 region has the DNA TGCGCCAGCAGCAGGGACAGGGCCTACTCTGGGGCCAACGTCCTGACTTTC. Amino acid sequence: CASSRDRAYSGANVLTF. Filled out from reference TRBV5-1 and TRBJ2-6, the complete variable domain reads KAGVTQTPRYLIKTRGQQVTLSCSPISGHRSVSWYQQTPGQGLQFLFEYFSETQRNKGNFPGRFSGRQFSNSRSEMNVSTLELGDSALYLCASSRDRAYSGANVLTFGAGSRLTVL.

This clonotype was picked up many times. The V and J genes are TRBV20-1 and TRBJ2-3, with 13 bases aligning to TRBD2. CDR1 and CDR2 from the germline V gene are DFQATT and SNEGSKA (reference sequence). J gave up 0 bases and V 6 bases, and 9 bases lay outside the gene matches. The CDR3 contains 17 residues. The DNA of the CDR3 is TGCAGTGCCCTTCCTGGGACTAGCGGGGTTAGCACAGATACGCAGTATTTT. Residues: CSALPGTSGVSTDTQYF.

This clonotype was seen ten or more times. V gene TRBV7-3 combines with J gene TRBJ2-2, with a weak D call TRBD1 (5 bases). V lost 5 bases and J lost 10, with 20 bases in between. The CDR3 is 15 amino acids. CDR1 SGHTA and CDR2 FQGTGA come from the germline V gene. The CDR3 reads CASSPIWGELKELFF. The CDR3 nucleotides read TGTGCCAGCAGCCCGATCTGGGGCGAACTCAAGGAGCTGTTTTTT. The full variable domain, in which reference TRBV7-3 and TRBJ2-2 provide the parts outside the CDR3, is GAGVSQTPSNKVTEKGKYVELRCDPISGHTALYWYRQSLGQGPEFLIYFQGTGAADDSGLPNDRFFAVRPEGSVSTLKIQRTERGDSAVYLCASSPIWGELKELFFGEGSRLTVL.

In its sample, this clonotype was seen many times. This chain links TRBV6-2 or TRBV6-3 with TRBJ2-2; a possible D gene is TRBD2 (5 bases). Germline CDR1 and CDR2: MNHEY and SVGEGT. CDR3 size: 17 residues. V lost 0 bases to trimming and J lost 0 bases, with 11 bases between them. The CDR3 spells CASSYSSRVTNTGELFF. CDR3 bases: TGTGCCAGCAGTTACTCCTCGAGGGTAACGAACACCGGGGAGCTGTTTTTT.

This clonotype was seen at least ten times. The chain joins TRBV7-8 to TRBJ2-7; D perhaps matches TRBD1 (6 bases). V was shortened by 5 bases and J by 6 bases, with 17 bases between the two germline ends. The CDR3 contains 14 residues. Per germline, CDR1 SGHVS and CDR2 FQNEAQ. CDR3 bases: TGTGCCAGCAGCCAGCCGGGACACTTCTCCGAGCAGTACTTC. This encodes CASSQPGHFSEQYF.

Remarks on this clonotype: A read error may be the cause here, since a much bigger clone is one base away. In this CDR3 the conserved last residue, phenylalanine or tryptophan, is missing, so a read error is likely. V and J are TRBV20-1 and TRBJ2-1; a possible D gene is TRBD2 (5 bases). The ends were cut back, 1 base at V and 0 bases at J, with 10 bases in the middle. CDR3 length: 15 amino acids. Per the germline V gene, CDR1 is DFQATT and CDR2 is SNEGSKA (reference sequence). The CDR3, as DNA: TGCAGTGCTAGAGCGGGGTCAAGCTCCTACAATGAGCAGTTCTAC. Residues: CSARAGSSSYNEQFY.

This clonotype was seen ten or more times. The chain has TRBV19 and TRBJ2-2, with 12 bases aligning to TRBD2. V lost 9 bases to trimming and J lost 0 bases; unmatched junction nucleotides: 5. The CDR3 is 16 residues long. Germline V gene lookup returns CDR1 LNHDA and CDR2 SQIVND (reference sequence). CDR3 DNA: TGTGCCAGCAGAAGACTAGCGGGGGCGAACACCGGGGAGCTGTTTTTT. Amino acids: CASRRLAGANTGELFF. The full variable domain, completed using reference TRBV19 and TRBJ2-2, is DGGITQSPKYLFRKEGQNVTLSCEQNLNHDAMYWYRQDPGQGLRLIYYSQIVNDFQKGDIAEGYSVSREKKESFPLTVTSAQKNPTAFYLCASRRLAGANTGELFFGEGSRLTVL.

In its sample, this clonotype was seen a few times. The chain carries TRBV27 and TRBJ2-7, with a tentative D call TRBD1 (6 bases). The CDR3 has 14 residues. Germline assignment: CDR1 MNHEY and CDR2 SMNVEV (reference sequence). V shed 5 bases and J shed 6 bases, with 17 bases lying between them. CDR3 in amino acids: CASSPPGWGREQYF. The CDR3 coding sequence is TGTGCCAGCAGTCCCCCGGGCTGGGGGCGCGAGCAGTACTTC.

This clonotype has at least ten counts. The chain has TRBV18 and TRBJ1-2; 8 bases agree with TRBD1. With V trimmed by 1 base and J by 4 bases, 8 bases remained unmatched. Germline V gene data show CDR1 as KGHSH and CDR2 as LQKENI. The CDR3 spans 16 residues. The CDR3 coding sequence is TGTGCCAGCTCACCACGAGGGGCAGGGGGCGGCTATGGCTACACCTTC. It specifies CASSPRGAGGGYGYTF.

This clonotype was found many times. This rearrangement joins TRBV7-2 to TRBJ2-1, with 9 nucleotides matching TRBD1. CDR3 length: 13 amino acids. Unmatched junction bases numbered 2, after V lost 5 bases and J lost 6 bases. Germline V gene data show CDR1 as SGHTA and CDR2 as FQGNSA. CDR3 region: CASSRDRVNEQFF. The CDR3, as DNA: TGTGCCAGCAGCCGGGACAGGGTCAATGAGCAGTTCTTC.

Ten or more counts support this clonotype. The chain employs TRBV7-2 and TRBJ2-2; 8 positions agree with TRBD1. After removal of 6 bases from V and 0 bases from J, the junction contained 3 bases not matched to a gene. The CDR3 length is 15 residues. CDR1 SGHTA and CDR2 FQGNSA come from the germline V gene. The CDR3: CASSQTGANTGELFF. The DNA of the CDR3 is TGTGCCAGCAGTCAGACAGGGGCGAACACCGGGGAGCTGTTTTTT.

This chain connects TRBV3-1 to TRBJ2-1, with a possible D match to TRBD2 (5 bases). CDR1 and CDR2 (germline): LGHDT, YNNKEL (reference sequence). This CDR3 contains 16 residues. V lost 0 bases, J lost 4 bases, and 13 bases lay in between. CDR3 bases: TGTGCCAGCAGCCAAGAAACTAGAGCGCCTTACAATGAGCAGTTCTTC. Protein: CASSQETRAPYNEQFF.

This clonotype was found many times. V usage is TRBV7-2 and J usage is TRBJ1-2; no definite D call. Between the trimmed V and J ends, which lost 8 bases and 7 bases, there was a span of 17 bases. The germline V gene encodes CDR1 SGHTA and CDR2 FQGNSA. The length of the CDR3 is 13 residues. CDR3 coding DNA: TGTGCCAGCGGGAGTAGGGCGGCTGGTGGCTACACCTTC. Translation: CASGSRAAGGYTF.

This clonotype occurred a few times. This chain connects TRBV2 to TRBJ2-5; D remains unclear. Trimming shortened V by 4 bases and J by 5 bases, and 8 bases separated the two germline ends. There are 12 residues in the CDR3. The germline V gene encodes CDR1 SNHLY and CDR2 FYNNEI. The chain's CDR3 is CASSVFGETQYF. The CDR3 coding sequence is TGTGCCAGCAGTGTTTTCGGGGAGACCCAGTACTTC.

This clonotype was counted at least ten times. This chain links TRBV7-6 with TRBJ2-5, with D possibly being TRBD1 (6 bases). This CDR3 comprises 13 residues. V was cut by 6 bases and J by 0 bases, with 8 bases left in between. CDR1 SGHVS and CDR2 FNYEAQ come from the germline V gene. CDR3 sequence reads: CASSRDNQETQYF. The CDR3 nucleotides are TGTGCCAGCAGTCGGGACAACCAAGAGACCCAGTACTTC.

This clonotype was seen at least ten times. The chain carries TRBV7-2 and TRBJ1-1; D not resolved. Looked up from germline, CDR1 is SGHTA and CDR2 is FQGNSA. Trimming left V 3 bases short and J 6 bases short, with 20 bases between. The length of the CDR3 is 16 residues. CDR3 coding DNA: TGTGCCAGCAGCTTTAGCGTCACAGCCCCGGTCTCTGAAGCTTTCTTT. It is translated as CASSFSVTAPVSEAFF.

This clonotype was recorded at least ten times. The J gene is TRBJ2-5, the V gene TRBV7-2; D unresolved. Germline CDR1 SGHTA, CDR2 FQGNSA. CDR3 length: 14 residues. Trimming took off 3 bases at V and 4 bases at J, with 12 bases between the two ends. CDR3 bases: TGTGCCAGCAGCTTGCGGATTACGGGAGAGACCCAGTACTTC. Its protein is CASSLRITGETQYF.

This clonotype was found many times. The chain employs TRBV6-1 and TRBJ2-5, with a possible D match to TRBD2 (6 bases). The V gene lost 2 bases and the J gene lost 5 bases, with 12 bases spanning the gap. There are 14 residues in the CDR3. Germline CDR1 MNHNS, CDR2 SASEGT. The CDR3 spells CASSEIGSGETQYF. Written as DNA, the CDR3 is TGTGCCAGCAGTGAAATTGGAAGCGGGGAGACCCAGTACTTC.